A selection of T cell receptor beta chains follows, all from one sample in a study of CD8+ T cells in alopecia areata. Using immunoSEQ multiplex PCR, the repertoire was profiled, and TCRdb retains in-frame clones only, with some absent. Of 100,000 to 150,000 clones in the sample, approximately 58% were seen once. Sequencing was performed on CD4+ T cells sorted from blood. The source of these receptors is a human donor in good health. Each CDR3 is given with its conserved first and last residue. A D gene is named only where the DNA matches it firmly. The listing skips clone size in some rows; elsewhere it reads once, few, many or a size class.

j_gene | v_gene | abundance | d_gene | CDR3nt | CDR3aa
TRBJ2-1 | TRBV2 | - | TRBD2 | TGTGCCAGCAGTGAGATACGACTAGCGGGGAGAAATGAGCAGTTCTTC | CASSEIRLAGRNEQFF
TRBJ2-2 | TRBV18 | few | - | TGTGCCAGCTCACCGCGCACCGGGGAGCTGTTTTTT | CASSPRTGELFF
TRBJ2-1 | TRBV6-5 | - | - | TGTGCCAGCAGCTCGGGTAGCAGCTACAATGAGCAGTTCTTC | CASSSGSSYNEQFF
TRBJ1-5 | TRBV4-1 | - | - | TGCGCCAGCAGCCTGAGGGGCGTTAGCAATCAGCCCCAGCATTTT | CASSLRGVSNQPQHF
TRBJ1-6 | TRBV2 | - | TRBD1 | TGTGCCACTTTGGGACAGGGGAATTCACCCCTCCACTTT | CATLGQGNSPLHF
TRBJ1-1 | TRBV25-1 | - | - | TGTGCCAGCAGTGAATTCGGGATTGAAGCTTTCTTT | CASSEFGIEAFF
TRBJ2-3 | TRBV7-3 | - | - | TGTGCCAGCAGCCCTACGGGGACTCACCGTCCTAGCACAGATACGCAGTATTTT | CASSPTGTHRPSTDTQYF
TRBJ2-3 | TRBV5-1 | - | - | TGCGCCAGCAGCTTGGGCGGGAGCACAGATACGCAGTATTTT | CASSLGGSTDTQYF
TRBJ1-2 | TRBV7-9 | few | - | TGTGCCAGCAGCACCAACAGCTATGGCTACACCTTC | CASSTNSYGYTF
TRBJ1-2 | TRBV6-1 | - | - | TGTGCCAGCAGTGAATCTCGTTACTATGGCTACACCTTC | CASSESRYYGYTF
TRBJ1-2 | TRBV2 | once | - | TGTGCCAGCAGGCGCGGGGGTGGCTACACCTTC | CASRRGGGYTF
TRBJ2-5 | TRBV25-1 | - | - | TGTGCCAGCGGAACACGGGGGGCCGGGACCCAGTACTTC | CASGTRGAGTQYF
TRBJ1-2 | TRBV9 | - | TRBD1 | TGTGCCAGCAGCGCCTACAGGGGGCTCAACTATGGCTACACCTTC | CASSAYRGLNYGYTF
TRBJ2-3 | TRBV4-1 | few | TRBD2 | TGCGCCAGCAGCCAACCCCAACTAGCGGGGGGGTACGATACGCAGTATTTT | CASSQPQLAGGYDTQYF
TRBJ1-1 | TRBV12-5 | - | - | TGTGCTAGTGGTTTGGTCGGGACTGACAAAGCTTTCTTT | CASGLVGTDKAFF
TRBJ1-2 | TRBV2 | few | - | TGTGCCAGCAGTGTAGGGAGTCACAGTGGCTACACCTTC | CASSVGSHSGYTF
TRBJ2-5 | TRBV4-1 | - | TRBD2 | TGCGCCAGCAGCCCCCTCCAGCGGGGGGGATCGGGTCAAGAGACCCAGTACTTC | CASSPLQRGGSGQETQYF
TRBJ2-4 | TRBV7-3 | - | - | TGTGCCAGCAGCCCGGGGCCCAGCAACATTCAGTACTTC | CASSPGPSNIQYF
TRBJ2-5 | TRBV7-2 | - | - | TGTGCCAGCAGCCTCTACAGTTTGGCGGAGACCCAGTACTTC | CASSLYSLAETQYF
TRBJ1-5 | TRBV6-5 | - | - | TGTGCCAGCAGTTACGCAGGGAGCACAGGTCAGCCCCAGCATTTT | CASSYAGSTGQPQHF
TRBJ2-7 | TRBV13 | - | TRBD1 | TGTGCCAGCAGCCGAGACAGGGGGCATGGCGAGCAGTACTTC | CASSRDRGHGEQYF
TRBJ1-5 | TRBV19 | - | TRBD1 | TGTGCCAGTAGACCTCGACAGGGCGTTCAGCCCCAGCATTTT | CASRPRQGVQPQHF
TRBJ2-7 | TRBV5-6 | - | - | TGTGCCAGCAGCCAGAGCTACGAGCAGTACTTC | CASSQSYEQYF
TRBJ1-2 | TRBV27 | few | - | TGTGCCAGCAGTTTGGGCGGCTACACCTTC | CASSLGGYTF
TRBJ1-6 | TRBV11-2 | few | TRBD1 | TGTGCCAGCAGCTGGGGACAGACCCAATCACCCCTCCACTTT | CASSWGQTQSPLHF
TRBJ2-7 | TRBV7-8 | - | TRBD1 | TGTGCCAGCAGCAAACACAGGGGCAACTACCTAAGCTCCTACGAGCAGTACTTC | CASSKHRGNYLSSYEQYF
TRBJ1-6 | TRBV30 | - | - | TGTGCCTGGAGACAGGGAAAGGGAGTCTCACCCCTCCACTTT | CAWRQGKGVSPLHF
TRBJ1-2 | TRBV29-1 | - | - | TGCAGCGACCGGGACCCCGCCCTCTATGGCTACACCTTC | CSDRDPALYGYTF
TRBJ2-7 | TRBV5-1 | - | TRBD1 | TGCGCCAGCAGCCACGGGACAGACAGTTACGAGCAGTACTTC | CASSHGTDSYEQYF
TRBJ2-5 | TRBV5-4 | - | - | TGTGCCAGCTCGCGGCCGGGAAAAGAGACCCAGTACTTC | CASSRPGKETQYF
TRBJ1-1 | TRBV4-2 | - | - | TGTGCCAGCAGCCAAGATAGGGTGGGCATGAACACTGAAGCTTTCTTT | CASSQDRVGMNTEAFF
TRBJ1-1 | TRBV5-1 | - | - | TGCGCCAGCAGCGCAGGGGCTGGGGACACTGAAGCTTTCTTT | CASSAGAGDTEAFF
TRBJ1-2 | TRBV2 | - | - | TGTGCCAGCAGTGAGAGGCAGGGTAATGGCTACACCTTC | CASSERQGNGYTF
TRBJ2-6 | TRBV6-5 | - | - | TGTGCCAGCAGTACCGACCGCTCTGGGGCCAACGTCCTGACTTTC | CASSTDRSGANVLTF
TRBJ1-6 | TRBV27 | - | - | TGTGCCAGCAGTTCCGGGTTCTCTGATTCACCCCTCCACTTT | CASSSGFSDSPLHF
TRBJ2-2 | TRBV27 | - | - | TGTGCCAGCAGTTCCTTTCGGGAGCTGTTTTTT | CASSSFRELFF
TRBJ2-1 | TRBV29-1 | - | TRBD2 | TGCAGCGTTGATTCACTCGGTTCCGGGGGGGCTTACAATGAGCAGTTCTTC | CSVDSLGSGGAYNEQFF
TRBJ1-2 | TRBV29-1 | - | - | TGCAGCGTTGAAGATCGGGGCAGCAACTATGGCTACACCTTC | CSVEDRGSNYGYTF
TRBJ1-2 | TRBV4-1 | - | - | TGCGCCAGCAGCCAAGAACTAGGGTACACCTTC | CASSQELGYTF
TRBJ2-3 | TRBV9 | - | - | TGTGCCAGCAGCCCGCGACCCCGGGGAGATACGCAGTATTTT | CASSPRPRGDTQYF
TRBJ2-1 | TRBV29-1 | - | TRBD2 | TGCAGCGCTGGCGGGACTAGCGGGTTGGGGGGGAATGAGCAGTTCTTC | CSAGGTSGLGGNEQFF
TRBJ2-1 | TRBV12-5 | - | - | TGTGCTAGTGGTTTGGTTATGGGCAGCTACAATGAGCAGTTCTTC | CASGLVMGSYNEQFF
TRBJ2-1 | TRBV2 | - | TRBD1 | TGTGCCAGCATCCCGGGACAGGGCTATGAGCAGTTCTTC | CASIPGQGYEQFF
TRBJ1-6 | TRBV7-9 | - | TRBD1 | TGTGCCAGCAGCTTATTGATGGGACAGTTAAGTTCACCCCTCCACTTT | CASSLLMGQLSSPLHF
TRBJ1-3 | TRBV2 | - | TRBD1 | TGTGCCAGCAGTGAACTTACAGGGGATTTGGGCACCATATATTTT | CASSELTGDLGTIYF